Detailed here is one T cell receptor beta chain. The table came from immunoSEQ multiplex PCR; TCRdb's copy has only in-frame clones and leaves some out. The sample contains around 71,000 clones, 86% of which appear only once. This sample was taken from a study of OX40 agonist ivuxolimab in advanced cancers. Across the whole study: Ivuxolimab, which patients received intravenously every 2 weeks, was dosed at 0.01 to 10 mg/kg.

The clonotype was recovered from an adult with an advanced solid tumor such as melanoma, head and neck, liver or kidney cancer. Material: CD4+ or CD8+ T cells sorted from blood, obtained in a trial of the OX40 agonist ivuxolimab.

DNA for the CDR3: TGTGCCAGCAGCTTAGTAGGCACAGGGGGCGCGGACGAGCAGTACTTC. Protein: CASSLVGTGGADEQYF. The V and J genes are TRBV7-2 and TRBJ2-7; TRBD1 matches 9 bases. Germline-derived CDR1 and CDR2 are SGHTA and FQGNSA. This CDR3 comprises 16 residues. Trimming cost V 1 base and J 5 bases; bases outside gene matches: 9.